This T cell receptor beta chain was obtained from a study of T-cell memory formation after mild COVID-19. Losses at the gene ends were 6 bases for V and 3 bases for J; bases not matched to a gene: 5. The CDR3 runs to 14 residues. TCRdb called the 5' RACE reads again in MiXCR, with one record for every CDR3 protein. The profile covers 400,000 to 500,000 distinct CDR3 sequences, with 15% to 20% appearing a single time and approximately 8.4% taken by the ten largest. The V gene is TRBV12-3 or TRBV12-4, the J gene TRBJ2-3; TRBD2 matches at 8 bases. The sequencing input was PBMCs or a T cell subset sorted from them (not recorded which). The source is an adult woman who had mild COVID-19 (a few samples of this study predate the infection). Cell type and time point are not known. Here the CDR3 DNA reads TGTGCCAGCAGGGCGGGGGGCCGGACAGATACGCAGTATTTT. This translates into CASRAGGRTDTQYF.